A selection of T cell receptor beta chains follows, all from one sample in a study of vaccination and CD4 T cells after COVID-19. TCRdb reprocessed the PCR reads via MiXCR and lists one record per CDR3 protein. Here the sample spans some 26,000 distinct CDR3 sequences, 67% being singletons. These receptors' antigens are unknown. This material consisted of CD4+ T cells from blood, cultured in vitro, taken after SARS-CoV-2 vaccination. These receptor sequences come from a human donor who received a COVID-19 vaccine. The CDR3 runs from the conserved cysteine through the conserved F or W. The D gene is left open where the match is weak. A clone size is listed for some rows: how often the clone was seen (once, few, many), or a class if it is expanded.

j_call	clone_size	d_call	v_call	cdr3_aa	cdr3_nt
TRBJ1-2	NA	NA	TRBV10-3	CAISDFDPRTGGYTF	TGTGCCATCAGTGATTTCGACCCTAGGACGGGTGGCTACACCTTC
TRBJ1-3	NA	NA	TRBV7-9	CASSVSSGNTIYF	TGTGCCAGCAGTGTGAGCTCTGGAAACACCATATATTTT
TRBJ2-7	NA	TRBD2	TRBV7-2	CASSLASGSSYEQYF	TGTGCCAGCAGCTTAGCTAGCGGGAGCTCCTACGAGCAGTACTTC
TRBJ2-3	NA	TRBD2	TRBV27	CATKLRPAGGDTQYF	TGTGCCACAAAGCTTCGGCCCGCGGGGGGAGATACGCAGTATTTT
TRBJ1-2	NA	NA	TRBV7-8	CASSLAVSLDGYTF	TGTGCCAGCAGCTTAGCCGTCAGCCTAGATGGCTACACCTTC
TRBJ2-2	NA	TRBD1	TRBV19	CASSIGTGGAGELFF	TGTGCCAGTAGTATCGGGACAGGAGGGGCCGGGGAGCTGTTTTTT
TRBJ1-1	NA	TRBD1	TRBV12-3/TRBV12-4	CASRLSRQGEAFF	TGTGCCAGCAGACTCAGTAGACAGGGAGAAGCTTTCTTT
TRBJ2-7	once	NA	TRBV11-3	CASSLGLIGEQYF	TGTGCCAGCAGCTTGGGACTCATAGGCGAGCAGTACTTC
TRBJ1-5	NA	NA	TRBV24-1	CATSGAGLSPQHF	TGTGCCACCAGTGGGGCGGGGCTATCGCCCCAGCATTTT
TRBJ1-3	once	NA	TRBV4-1	CASSQDQTSGNTIYF	TGCGCCAGCAGCCAAGATCAGACCTCTGGAAACACCATATATTTT
TRBJ1-2	NA	NA	TRBV20-1	CSARAGGVDGYTF	TGCAGTGCTAGAGCTGGGGGGGTGGATGGCTACACCTTC
TRBJ1-1	NA	TRBD1	TRBV7-9	CASSAPEGASTEAFF	TGTGCCAGCAGCGCCCCCGAGGGGGCGAGCACTGAAGCTTTCTTT